The 25 T cell receptor beta chains reported below all come from one sample, sequenced in a study of cytomegalovirus exposure and HLA in healthy donors. Both 60 Vbeta primers and 13 Jbeta primers went into the PCR. This table comes from immunoSEQ multiplex PCR, and its TCRdb copy is limited to in-frame clones, with some not included. The sample lists about 76,000 clones, just under 80% seen once, with about 8.2% in the top ten. Sample: PBMCs. Receptor source: a woman in her thirties or forties in good health and CMV-seropositive.

The table lists this clone with a few counts. CDR3 nucleotide sequence: TGTGCCAGCAGACCGGGCGGGGACAGGGCCTACGAGCAGTACTTC. This sequence encodes CASRPGGDRAYEQYF. V gene TRBV28 combines with J gene TRBJ2-7; 9 bases map to TRBD1. Looked up from germline, CDR1 is MDHEN and CDR2 is SYDVKM. CDR3 length: 15 amino acids. The trim removed 6 bases at V and 2 bases at J, leaving 8 bases unmatched.

The rearrangement joins TRBV27 to TRBJ1-2; weak D call: TRBD1 (5 bases). V was shortened by 0 bases and J by 5 bases, with 13 bases between the two germline ends. CDR3 length equals 15 residues. The V gene's germline CDR1 is MNHEY and CDR2 SMNVEV (reference sequence). The CDR3 reads CASSLSPAGTYGYTF. The CDR3 nucleotides read TGTGCCAGCAGTTTATCCCCCGCAGGGACTTATGGCTACACCTTC.

The chain has TRBV19 and TRBJ1-1; a weak D match, TRBD1 (6 bases). V lost 4 bases and J lost 1, with 10 bases in between. The length of the CDR3 is 14 residues. Germline CDR1 and CDR2: LNHDA and SQIVND (reference sequence). CDR3 coding DNA: TGTGCCAGTAGTAGAGAGACAGGGAACACTGAAGCTTTCTTT. It specifies CASSRETGNTEAFF.

This chain uses TRBV7-3 with TRBJ1-1, with a possible D match to TRBD1 (5 bases). Germline V gene data show CDR1 as SGHTA and CDR2 as FQGTGA. V shed 2 bases and J shed 1 base, with 5 bases lying between them. This CDR3 spans 13 amino acids. This chain's CDR3 is CASSLDRNTEAFF. CDR3 nucleotide sequence: TGTGCCAGCAGCTTAGACAGGAACACTGAAGCTTTCTTT.

The chain carries TRBV7-2 and TRBJ2-7; the D gene is possibly TRBD1 (5 bases). Germline V gene data show CDR1 as SGHTA and CDR2 as FQGNSA. Trimming took off 1 base at V and 3 bases at J, with 10 bases between the two ends. CDR3 length: 14 amino acids. CDR3 DNA sequence: TGTGCCAGCAGCTTAGAGGACACGCACTACGAGCAGTACTTC. Its protein product is CASSLEDTHYEQYF.

The chain combines TRBV6-6 with TRBJ1-1, with 7 positions matching TRBD1. CDR1 MNHNY and CDR2 SVGAGI come from the germline V gene (reference sequence). The CDR3 totals 15 residues. The V segment lost 0 bases and the J segment 1 base; nucleotides outside the gene matches: 2. The CDR3 region is CASSYSGTENTEAFF. The DNA for the CDR3 is TGTGCCAGCAGTTACTCGGGGACAGAGAACACTGAAGCTTTCTTT.

This chain links TRBV2 with TRBJ2-3; no definite D call. Germline loops: CDR1 SNHLY, CDR2 FYNNEI. The CDR3 is made up of 13 amino acids. Trimming pared 2 bases from V and 8 bases from J, leaving 11 bases between. CDR3 region: CASSELEPATQYF. CDR3 sequence (DNA): TGTGCCAGCAGTGAACTGGAGCCAGCTACGCAGTATTTT.

The V gene is TRBV5-4, the J gene TRBJ2-7; weak D call: TRBD2 (5 bases). CDR3 length: 13 amino acids. CDR1 is SGHNT and CDR2 is YYREEE in the germline V gene (reference sequence). Deletions cut 4 bases from V and 7 bases from J, with 15 bases between. This CDR3 reads CASSITRWTEQYF. CDR3 DNA sequence: TGTGCCAGCAGCATAACCCGTTGGACTGAGCAGTACTTC.

This clone was picked up a small number of times. This rearrangement joins TRBV6-1 to TRBJ2-3; possible D gene TRBD2, 6 bases. CDR3 size: 16 residues. V was cut by 4 bases and J by 5 bases, with 19 bases left in between. Germline V CDR1 and CDR2: MNHNS, SASEGT. The CDR3 DNA reads as TGTGCCAGCAGTGCGTACGCTATTCGGGGGAGAGATACGCAGTATTTT. Translated: CASSAYAIRGRDTQYF.

The chain combines TRBV5-1 with TRBJ2-1; weak D call: TRBD2 (7 bases). CDR1 and CDR2 from the germline V gene are SGHRS and YFSETQ. Deletions cut 0 bases from V and 1 base from J, with 11 bases between. The CDR3 is made up of 16 amino acids. The CDR3 region is CASSLDEGGSYNEQFF. CDR3 in DNA: TGCGCCAGCAGCTTGGATGAGGGGGGGTCCTACAATGAGCAGTTCTTC.

This clone was observed a few times. V gene TRBV7-3 combines with J gene TRBJ1-1, with TRBD1 identical over 8 bases. With 2 bases clipped from V and 4 bases from J, the junction kept 6 bases outside the gene matches. Germline values: CDR1 SGHTA, CDR2 FQGTGA. The CDR3 runs to 15 residues. The DNA of the CDR3 is TGTGCCAGCAGCTTAGGGGGGACAGGCCCCACTGAAGCTTTCTTT. Translating it yields CASSLGGTGPTEAFF.

This chain links TRBV27 with TRBJ1-5, with D perhaps TRBD1 (6 bases). The CDR3 is made up of 12 amino acids. Germline assignment: CDR1 MNHEY and CDR2 SMNVEV (reference sequence). V lost 6 bases and J lost 6, with 9 bases in between. CDR3 nucleotides: TGTGCCAGCAGATCAGGGGTTCAGCCCCAGCATTTT. Its translation is CASRSGVQPQHF.

This chain links TRBV4-2 with TRBJ1-5; D is unresolved. CDR1 and CDR2 (germline): LGHNA, YNFKEQ. V was pared by 3 bases and J by 4 bases, with 13 bases between. The CDR3 spans 15 residues. The CDR3 protein is CASSQMDGINQPQHF. For the CDR3, the DNA is TGTGCCAGCAGCCAGATGGACGGGATAAATCAGCCCCAGCATTTT.

The chain couples TRBV6-5 to TRBJ1-3; 9 positions agree with TRBD1. Germline-derived CDR1 and CDR2 are MNHEY and SVGAGI. V lost 3 bases to trimming and J lost 8 bases; unmatched junction nucleotides: 8. CDR3 length equals 15 residues. The CDR3 region is CASSYRDREGYTIYF. CDR3 DNA: TGTGCCAGCAGTTATCGGGACAGGGAGGGATACACCATATATTTT.

The chain couples TRBV9 to TRBJ2-3; 8 positions agree with TRBD2. V shed 2 bases, J shed 7 bases, and the junction held 9 bases outside the gene matches. Germline V lookup: CDR1 SGDLS, CDR2 YYNGEE. The CDR3 has 15 amino acids. The CDR3 bases are TGTGCCAGCAGCGTTACCGGGACTAGTCGGTATACGCAGTATTTT. Its translation is CASSVTGTSRYTQYF.

The CDR3 DNA is TGTGCCAGCAGTGAAGTTTGGGACAGGTCCTCCAATCAGCCCCAGCATTTT. Translating gives CASSEVWDRSSNQPQHF. V gene TRBV6-1 combines with J gene TRBJ1-5, with 8 bases lining up with TRBD1. The CDR3 runs to 17 residues. Germline CDR1 and CDR2: MNHNS and SASEGT. The ends lost 1 base at V and 3 bases at J; junction bases unmatched: 8.

This clone has just one count. This rearrangement joins TRBV27 to TRBJ1-1; D is possibly TRBD1 (5 bases). Germline assignment: CDR1 MNHEY and CDR2 SMNVEV (reference sequence). Trimming pared 2 bases from V and 1 base from J, leaving 5 bases between. This CDR3 contains 13 residues. CDR3 region: CASSLRGNTEAFF. For the CDR3, the DNA is TGTGCCAGCAGTTTAAGGGGGAACACTGAAGCTTTCTTT.

V and J are TRBV6-1 and TRBJ2-7; 8 bases are shared with TRBD2. Germline CDR1 is MNHNS and CDR2 is SASEGT. J gave up 7 bases and V 4 bases, and 12 bases lay outside the gene matches. This CDR3 has 15 residues. Written as DNA, the CDR3 is TGTGCCAGCAGTGGACTGACTAGCGCGGTTTGGGAGCAGTACTTC. Translated: CASSGLTSAVWEQYF.

The genes are TRBV4-1 and TRBJ1-1, with D possibly TRBD1 on 5 matching bases. The CDR3 has 15 residues. Between the trimmed V and J ends, which lost 4 bases and 5 bases, there was a span of 17 bases. Germline-derived CDR1 and CDR2 are MGHRA and YSYEKL. CDR3 sequence: CASSRDGGSGTEAFF. In nucleotides, the CDR3 is TGCGCCAGCAGCCGGGACGGGGGGTCGGGGACTGAAGCTTTCTTT.

As regards this clone: A read error may account for a junction end that differs from germline. The same CDR3 is also encoded by other DNA sequences in this sample. V usage is TRBV7-6 and J usage is TRBJ2-5; a possible D gene is TRBD1 (7 bases). The CDR3 is 16 amino acids. Looked up from germline, CDR1 is SGHVS and CDR2 is FNYEAQ. The CDR3 protein is CASSSGTARRGETQYF. CDR3 bases: TGCGCCAGCAGCTCCGGGACAGCACGTCGGGGGGAGACCCAGTACTTC. Combining the CDR3 with reference TRBV7-6 and TRBJ2-5 gives the whole variable domain GAGVSQSPRYKVTKRGQDVALRCDPISGHVSLYWYRQALGQGPEFLTYFNYEAQQDKSGLPNDRFSAERPEGSISTLTIQRTEQRDSAMYRCASSSGTARRGETQYFGPGTRLLVL.

The rearrangement links TRBV5-6 to TRBJ2-2; TRBD1 might be the D (5 bases). Trimming shortened V by 2 bases and J by 2 bases, and 7 bases separated the two germline ends. The CDR3 is made up of 14 amino acids. Germline V gene sequence: CDR1 SGHDT, CDR2 YYEEEE. CDR3 sequence: CASSFRVNTGELFF. The CDR3 DNA is TGTGCCAGCAGCTTCAGGGTCAACACCGGGGAGCTGTTTTTT.

The J gene is TRBJ1-5, the V gene TRBV30; D not resolved. Germline V gene data show CDR1 as GTSNPN and CDR2 as SVGIG (reference sequence). The CDR3 extends over 15 amino acids. Trimming took 3 bases from V and 0 from J, leaving 12 bases between them. CDR3 bases: TGTGCCTGGAGGCCGAGACAAAATAGCAATCAGCCCCAGCATTTT. It is translated as CAWRPRQNSNQPQHF.

The rearrangement joins TRBV9 to TRBJ2-7, with 7 bases aligning to TRBD2. CDR3 length equals 11 residues. V lost 8 bases, J lost 2 bases, and 1 base stayed unmatched. Germline CDR1 SGDLS, CDR2 YYNGEE. CDR3 sequence reads: CARGGAYEQYF. The DNA for the CDR3 is TGTGCCAGGGGGGGGGCCTACGAGCAGTACTTC. The full variable domain, its missing parts supplied by reference TRBV9 and TRBJ2-7, is DSGVTQTPKHLITATGQRVTLRCSPRSGDLSVYWYQQSLDQGLQFLIQYYNGEERAKGNILERFSAQQFPDLHSELNLSSLELGDSALYFCARGGAYEQYFGPGTRLTVT.

The DNA for the CDR3 is TGTGCCAGCAGCCACGGACAGGGGGGCACTGAAGCTTTCTTT. Translation: CASSHGQGGTEAFF. The genes are TRBV7-3 and TRBJ1-1; 10 bases match TRBD1. Germline CDR1 SGHTA, CDR2 FQGTGA. The CDR3 is 14 residues long. Germline trimming cut 5 bases from V and 4 bases from J; bases unmatched to any gene: 4.

V gene TRBV7-9 combines with J gene TRBJ1-1; perhaps TRBD1 as D (6 bases). The CDR3 is 15 amino acids. Trimming cost V 5 bases and J 8 bases, with 21 bases left between them. The germline CDR1 and CDR2 sequences are SEHNR and FQNEAQ (reference sequence). DNA for the CDR3: TGTGCCAGCAGCGTCCTTATCAGGGGTAAGGCGGAAGCTTTCTTT. This gives the protein CASSVLIRGKAEAFF.